The 28 T cell receptor beta chains below were found in one sample sequenced in a study of OX40 agonist ivuxolimab in advanced cancers. Using immunoSEQ multiplex PCR, the repertoire was profiled, and TCRdb retains in-frame clones only, with some absent. The data contain 70,000 to 95,000 clones, roughly 86% of them singletons. The sample consisted of CD4+ or CD8+ T cells sorted from blood, taken in a trial of the OX40 agonist ivuxolimab. These receptors were obtained from an adult with an advanced solid tumor such as melanoma, head and neck, liver or kidney cancer.

This clone has just one count. The chain uses TRBV6-5 and TRBJ2-7; D unclear. The germline V gene encodes CDR1 MNHEY and CDR2 SVGAGI. The CDR3 spans 13 residues. The ends were cut back, 2 bases at V and 7 bases at J, with 12 bases in the middle. This CDR3 reads CASSYNPTWEQYF. CDR3 coding DNA: TGTGCCAGCAGTTACAACCCAACCTGGGAGCAGTACTTC.

The rearrangement uses TRBV15 and TRBJ1-2; possible D gene TRBD1, 6 bases. V was pared by 3 bases and J by 6 bases, with 11 bases between. This CDR3 spans 13 amino acids. Per germline, CDR1 LNHNV and CDR2 YYDKDF (reference sequence). CDR3 residues: CATSRDSLDGYTF. The CDR3, as DNA: TGTGCCACCAGCAGGGACAGTCTCGATGGCTACACCTTC.

A single count supports this clone. The chain has TRBV5-4 and TRBJ1-2, with D uncertain. V was shortened by 1 base and J by 0 bases, with 10 bases between the two germline ends. The CDR3 is 15 residues long. The germline V gene has CDR1 SGHNT and CDR2 YYREEE (reference sequence). CDR3 protein: CASSLIGQTNYGYTF. Here the CDR3 DNA reads TGTGCCAGCAGCTTGATTGGCCAAACTAACTATGGCTACACCTTC.

This clone has a handful of counts. J is TRBJ1-2 and V is TRBV7-9; D remains unclear. The V end lost 5 bases, the J end lost 0 bases, and 10 bases lay between the germline ends. CDR1 and CDR2 (germline): SEHNR, FQNEAQ (reference sequence). The CDR3 extends over 14 amino acids. CDR3 DNA: TGTGCCAGCAGCGAGGACGTTTCTAACTATGGCTACACCTTC. It codes for CASSEDVSNYGYTF.

The chain combines TRBV7-8 with TRBJ2-2; 7 bases are a match to TRBD1. The junction had 6 bases not matched to a gene; V was cut back by 4 bases and J by 1 base. The CDR3 is 16 residues long. The germline V gene encodes CDR1 SGHVS and CDR2 FQNEAQ. The CDR3 spells CASSSNRGLNTGELFF. CDR3 bases: TGTGCCAGCAGCTCCAACAGGGGCCTGAACACCGGGGAGCTGTTTTTT. Full variable domain (outside the CDR3, taken from reference TRBV7-8 and TRBJ2-2): GAGVSQSPRYKVAKRGQDVALRCDPISGHVSLFWYQQALGQGPEFLTYFQNEAQLDKSGLPSDRFFAERPEGSVSTLKIQRTQQEDSAVYLCASSSNRGLNTGELFFGEGSRLTVL.

The rearrangement links TRBV21-1 to TRBJ1-2. TRBV21-1 is a listed pseudogene. There are 16 residues in the CDR3. The CDR3 is CASSNPDGAGWYGYTF. CDR3 nucleotide sequence: TGTGCCAGCAGCAACCCCGACGGAGCCGGATGGTATGGCTACACCTTC.

The rearrangement links TRBV30 to TRBJ1-5; D remains ambiguous. Trimming left V 1 base short and J 3 bases short, with 7 bases between. The CDR3 sequence is 13 residues long. The germline V gene has CDR1 GTSNPN and CDR2 SVGIG (reference sequence). The CDR3 DNA follows: TGTGCCTGGAGTGGCAGTTCCAATCAGCCCCAGCATTTT. This gives the protein CAWSGSSNQPQHF. Supplemented by reference TRBV30 and TRBJ1-5, the full variable domain reads SQTIHQWPATLVQPVGSPLSLECTVEGTSNPNLYWYRQAAGRGLQLLFYSVGIGQISSEVPQNLSASRPQDRQFILSSKKLLLSDSGFYLCAWSGSSNQPQHFGDGTRLSIL.

V gene TRBV5-6 combines with J gene TRBJ1-2; 10 nucleotides agree with TRBD1. CDR3 length: 14 residues. V was clipped by 1 base and J by 8 bases; unmatched bases: 5. The germline V gene has CDR1 SGHDT and CDR2 YYEEEE. This CDR3 is CASSLSDRGRGYTF. The CDR3 region has the DNA TGTGCCAGCAGCTTGTCCGACAGGGGGCGAGGCTACACCTTC.

This chain uses TRBV7-3 with TRBJ2-5, with TRBD2 identical over 11 bases. Germline loops: CDR1 SGHTA, CDR2 FQGTGA. This CDR3 spans 16 amino acids. With V trimmed by 4 bases and J by 0 bases, 4 bases remained unmatched. CDR3 DNA sequence: TGTGCCAGCAGCTCGAGACTAGCGGGGTACCAAGAGACCCAGTACTTC. Translation gives CASSSRLAGYQETQYF.

J is TRBJ2-1 and V is TRBV6-4, with 13 nucleotides matching TRBD2. The CDR3 has 15 amino acids. The germline V gene has CDR1 MRHNA and CDR2 SNTAGT. J was trimmed by 5 bases and V by 5 bases; bases with no gene match: 3. The CDR3 bases are TGTGCCAGCAGTCCCGGGACTAGCGGGAACAATGAGCAGTTCTTC. Translating gives CASSPGTSGNNEQFF.

The chain recombines TRBV27 with TRBJ2-1, with D perhaps assigned TRBD1 or TRBD2 (5 bases each). CDR1 MNHEY and CDR2 SMNVEV come from the germline V gene (reference sequence). The CDR3 length is 15 residues. With 5 bases removed from V and 0 bases from J, the gap between germline ends came to 11 bases. CDR3 DNA sequence: TGTGCCAGCAGTCCGGGGACGACCTCCTACAATGAGCAGTTCTTC. This codes for CASSPGTTSYNEQFF.

There are a few counts of this clone. J is TRBJ1-1 and V is TRBV5-6; D possibly corresponds to TRBD1 (6 bases). The germline V and J ends were trimmed by 4 bases and 3 bases, with 7 bases remaining between them. Germline V gene sequence: CDR1 SGHDT, CDR2 YYEEEE. CDR3 length: 12 residues. The CDR3 reads CASSPGDTEAFF. The DNA of the CDR3 is TGTGCCAGCAGCCCAGGGGACACTGAAGCTTTCTTT. Variable domain in full (rest from reference TRBV5-6 and TRBJ1-1): DAGVTQSPTHLIKTRGQQVTLRCSPKSGHDTVSWYQQALGQGPQFIFQYYEEEERQRGNFPDRFSGHQFPNYSSELNVNALLLGDSALYLCASSPGDTEAFFGQGTRLTVV.

The chain has TRBV6-5 and TRBJ1-2; unclear D gene. The CDR3 extends over 10 amino acids. In germline, CDR1 is MNHEY, CDR2 SVGAGI. Deletions cut 6 bases from V and 4 bases from J, with 3 bases between. The CDR3: CASRAYGYTF. In DNA, the CDR3 is TGTGCCAGCAGGGCCTATGGCTACACCTTC.

V gene TRBV4-1 combines with J gene TRBJ1-1; possibly TRBD1 for D (6 bases). Germline V gene data show CDR1 as MGHRA and CDR2 as YSYEKL. This CDR3 has 16 residues. Trimming left V 5 bases short and J 3 bases short, with 19 bases between. This CDR3 reads CASSEPQRGAYTEAFF. The CDR3 DNA sequence: TGCGCCAGCAGCGAGCCCCAACGGGGGGCGTACACTGAAGCTTTCTTT.

The chain has TRBV7-3 and TRBJ2-1; D is possibly TRBD1 or TRBD2 (5 bases each). Per the germline V gene, CDR1 is SGHTA and CDR2 is FQGTGA. Trimming removed 9 bases from V and 7 bases from J, with 19 bases in between. This CDR3 is 14 amino acids long. CDR3 nucleotides: TGTGCCAGTTCACTAGAGGGGATTCGAAATGAGCAGTTCTTC. Encoded protein: CASSLEGIRNEQFF.

The chain carries TRBV30 and TRBJ2-1, with D tentatively TRBD2 (6 bases). With 2 bases removed from V and 4 bases from J, the gap between germline ends came to 12 bases. From germline, CDR1 is GTSNPN and CDR2 SVGIG (reference sequence). The length of the CDR3 is 14 residues. CDR3 bases: TGTGCCTGGAGTAGAGCGGGCCATTACAATGAGCAGTTCTTC. Translated, it gives CAWSRAGHYNEQFF.

The chain has TRBV30 and TRBJ1-1; D remains unclear. CDR1 and CDR2 from the germline V gene are GTSNPN and SVGIG (reference sequence). This CDR3 has 11 residues. V was clipped by 3 bases and J by 5 bases, with 7 bases between them. The CDR3 nucleotides read TGTGCCTGGAGCCCAAGGACTGAAGCTTTCTTT. Translation: CAWSPRTEAFF.

V and J are TRBV5-1 and TRBJ2-1; 9 nucleotides agree with TRBD1. Germline V gene data show CDR1 as SGHRS and CDR2 as YFSETQ. Losses at the gene ends were 4 bases for V and 4 bases for J; bases not matched to a gene: 6. CDR3 size: 15 residues. The CDR3 nucleotides read TGCGCCAGCAGCGTGGGACAGGGAAATTACAATGAGCAGTTCTTC. The encoded protein is CASSVGQGNYNEQFF.

This clone was found once. The chain couples TRBV28 to TRBJ1-4; D unresolved. Trimming left V 4 bases short and J 13 bases short, with 16 bases between. In germline, CDR1 is MDHEN, CDR2 SYDVKM. The CDR3 spans 13 residues. CDR3 protein: CASSSPGPKRLFF. CDR3 sequence (DNA): TGTGCCAGCAGTTCCCCCGGCCCTAAGCGACTGTTTTTT. Filled out from reference TRBV28 and TRBJ1-4, the complete variable domain reads DVKVTQSSRYLVKRTGEKVFLECVQDMDHENMFWYRQDPGLGLRLIYFSYDVKMKEKGDIPEGYSVSREKKERFSLILESASTNQTSMYLCASSSPGPKRLFFGSGTQLSVL.

V is TRBV7-9 and J is TRBJ1-2; D might be TRBD1 (6 bases). Germline CDR1 reads SEHNR; CDR2 reads FQNEAQ (reference sequence). This CDR3 is built from 14 residues. V shed 3 bases and J shed 5 bases, with 13 bases lying between them. CDR3 amino acids: CASSFDTGRYGYTF. The CDR3 region has the DNA TGTGCCAGCAGCTTCGATACAGGGCGGTATGGCTACACCTTC.

The rearrangement joins TRBV27 to TRBJ1-5, with D perhaps TRBD1 (6 bases). Germline V gives CDR1 MNHEY, CDR2 SMNVEV (reference sequence). Deletions cut 6 bases from V and 2 bases from J, with 11 bases between. CDR3 size: 14 residues. The CDR3 DNA reads TGTGCCAGCAGAGAACAGGGAGGCAATCAGCCCCAGCATTTT. This sequence encodes CASREQGGNQPQHF.

This rearrangement joins TRBV30 to TRBJ2-6; D might be TRBD1 (7 bases). CDR3 length: 13 amino acids. Germline CDR1 GTSNPN, CDR2 SVGIG (reference sequence). V lost 0 bases and J lost 19, with 19 bases in between. Here the CDR3 reads CAWSVRGGGRETF. The CDR3 DNA sequence: TGTGCCTGGAGTGTACGAGGAGGGGGCAGGGAAACTTTC. Full variable domain (remainder filled in from reference TRBV30 and TRBJ2-6): SQTIHQWPATLVQPVGSPLSLECTVEGTSNPNLYWYRQAAGRGLQLLFYSVGIGQISSEVPQNLSASRPQDRQFILSSKKLLLSDSGFYLCAWSVRGGGRETFGAGSRLTVL.

This chain connects TRBV19 to TRBJ2-7; D may be TRBD2 (5 bases). There are 14 residues in the CDR3. Germline-derived CDR1 and CDR2 are LNHDA and SQIVND (reference sequence). The ends were cut back, 3 bases at V and 2 bases at J, with 11 bases in the middle. CDR3 sequence: CASSMRAAAYEQYF. The CDR3 DNA sequence: TGTGCCAGTAGTATGAGGGCGGCCGCCTACGAGCAGTACTTC.

V is TRBV7-2 and J is TRBJ1-1; TRBD1 is a possible D gene (5 bases). This CDR3 comprises 12 residues. Germline V gives CDR1 SGHTA, CDR2 FQGNSA. V gave up 2 bases and J gave up 8 bases, with 9 bases separating them. CDR3 amino acids: CASSLSTVEAFF. The CDR3 DNA reads TGTGCCAGCAGCTTATCGACAGTAGAAGCTTTCTTT.

The chain couples TRBV11-2 to TRBJ2-5; the match to TRBD1 covers 7 bases. The DNA end lines up better with TRBJ2-7; the J call may be wrong. The germline V gene encodes CDR1 SGHAT and CDR2 FQNNGV. The CDR3 extends over 13 amino acids. The CDR3 sequence: CASSIGTENEQYF. The CDR3 nucleotides read TGTGCCAGCAGCATCGGGACAGAGAACGAGCAGTACTTC.

The chain is built from TRBV7-2 and TRBJ2-3; D gene unclear. Germline-derived CDR1 and CDR2 are SGHTA and FQGNSA. V was clipped by 3 bases and J by 0 bases, with 10 bases between them. This CDR3 has 15 residues. CDR3 sequence: CASSLVSRSTDTQYF. The DNA of the CDR3 is TGTGCCAGCAGCTTGGTTAGCCGCAGCACAGATACGCAGTATTTT.

This clone is medium-sized within its sample. This sequence joins TRBV2 and TRBJ2-1; TRBD2 is a possible D gene (6 bases). CDR1 SNHLY and CDR2 FYNNEI come from the germline V gene. Trimming cost V 7 bases and J 7 bases, with 17 bases left between them. The CDR3 runs 14 residues. The CDR3 DNA is TGTGCCAGCACCCGGGACTCAAGTGGTAATGAGCAGTTCTTC. Translating gives CASTRDSSGNEQFF.

V and J are TRBV7-6 and TRBJ2-6, with unresolved D. Trimming removed 1 base from V and 0 bases from J, with 4 bases in between. This CDR3 has 15 amino acids. The germline V gene encodes CDR1 SGHVS and CDR2 FNYEAQ. The chain's CDR3 is CASSLGISGANVLTF. CDR3 nucleotides: TGTGCCAGCAGCTTAGGGATCTCTGGGGCCAACGTCCTGACTTTC.